This entry features one T cell receptor beta chain sequence. Its antigen is not identified. The data stem from a study of cytomegalovirus exposure and HLA in healthy donors. About the study: Among the approximately 410 genotyped donors, approximately 81% were placed in the Caucasian-associated ancestry cluster. Study conclusions and caveats: Analysis was performed later, and it showed HLA-associated TCR beta chains to be more clonally expanded than equally common others. Sequencing likely caused a cluster of highly shared sequence variants.

It was with 60 Vbeta and 13 Jbeta primers that the PCR ran. TCRdb's table, derived via immunoSEQ multiplex PCR, lists solely in-frame clones and lacks some. The sample yields 130,000 or so clones, around 80% seen once. Germline lookup yields CDR1 MDHEN and CDR2 SYDVKM. The CDR3 contains 13 residues. The receptor was isolated from a woman between 40 and 55 years old in good health and CMV-seronegative. The sample taken for sequencing was PBMCs. This chain links TRBV28 with TRBJ2-5; maybe TRBD1 (5 bases). The DNA end is more similar to TRBJ2-7, so the J call may be wrong. The CDR3 bases are TGTGCCAGCAGTGGGGCAGGACCTGTCGAGCAGTACTTC. It encodes CASSGAGPVEQYF.